These 11 T cell receptor beta chains were all obtained from the same sample, sequenced in a study of OX40 agonist ivuxolimab in advanced cancers. TCRdb's table, derived via immunoSEQ multiplex PCR, lists solely in-frame clones and lacks some. Of tens of thousands of clones listed, 92% are singletons. This material consisted of CD4+ or CD8+ T cells sorted from blood, taken in a trial of the OX40 agonist ivuxolimab. The receptors derive from an adult with an advanced solid tumor such as melanoma, head and neck, liver or kidney cancer.

The rearrangement joins TRBV21-1 to TRBJ2-1. TRBV21-1 is an annotated pseudogene. The CDR3 contains 12 residues. This CDR3 is CASSGSNNEQFF. In nucleotides, the CDR3 is TGTGCCAGCAGCGGGTCAAACAATGAGCAGTTCTTC.

The chain carries TRBV7-2 and TRBJ2-3; D may match TRBD1 or TRBD2 (6 bases each). Germline V CDR1 and CDR2: SGHTA, FQGNSA. V was clipped by 3 bases and J by 2 bases, with 18 bases between them. The CDR3 has 17 residues. The CDR3 sequence: CASSLGGRRITTDTQYF. The CDR3 coding sequence is TGTGCCAGCAGCTTGGGGGGCAGGCGTATCACCACAGATACGCAGTATTTT. The whole variable domain, remainder taken from reference TRBV7-2 and TRBJ2-3, is GAGVSQSPSNKVTEKGKDVELRCDPISGHTALYWYRQSLGQGLEFLIYFQGNSAPDKSGLPSDRFSAERTGGSVSTLTIQRTQQEDSAVYLCASSLGGRRITTDTQYFGPGTRLTVL.

This sequence joins TRBV7-9 and TRBJ1-1; possibly TRBD1 for D (6 bases). The CDR3 is 16 residues long. Looked up from germline, CDR1 is SEHNR and CDR2 is FQNEAQ (reference sequence). The ends were cut back, 2 bases at V and 0 bases at J, with 13 bases in the middle. In DNA form, the CDR3 reads TGTGCCAGCAGCTTACACAGGGCTGGAATGAACACTGAAGCTTTCTTT. Amino acid sequence: CASSLHRAGMNTEAFF.

The chain couples TRBV29-1 to TRBJ2-2; weak D call: TRBD1 (5 bases). The CDR3 is 13 residues long. Germline loops: CDR1 SQVTM, CDR2 ANQGSEA. V lost 7 bases and J lost 5, with 14 bases in between. As DNA, the CDR3 is TGCAGCGCACAGGCCTACAGGACCGGGGAGCTGTTTTTT. It translates to CSAQAYRTGELFF.

The chain couples TRBV28 to TRBJ2-7; D is possibly TRBD2 (5 bases). V was cut by 10 bases and J by 7 bases, with 20 bases left in between. Germline V CDR1 and CDR2: MDHEN, SYDVKM. This CDR3 comprises 13 residues. The CDR3 loop is CATSTWDSGEQYF. As DNA, the CDR3 is TGTGCCACCTCAACGTGGGATTCGGGGGAGCAGTACTTC.

The V gene is TRBV6-5, the J gene TRBJ2-7, with D perhaps matching TRBD1 (5 bases). Trimming stripped 4 bases from V and 3 bases from J, with 10 bases between. Germline CDR1 and CDR2: MNHEY and SVGAGI. There are 13 residues in the CDR3. CDR3 in amino acids: CASSLNRNYEQYF. CDR3 DNA sequence: TGTGCCAGCAGTTTAAACAGGAACTACGAGCAGTACTTC.

The chain couples TRBV15 to TRBJ2-3; weak D call: TRBD1 (6 bases). CDR3 length: 15 residues. V lost 1 base, J lost 0 bases, and 8 bases lay in between. Per the germline V gene, CDR1 is LNHNV and CDR2 is YYDKDF (reference sequence). CDR3 coding DNA: TGTGCCACCAGCAGAGGGGACATCAGCACAGATACGCAGTATTTT. This translates into CATSRGDISTDTQYF.

The chain links TRBV6-1 to TRBJ1-3, with D hard to call. The germline V and J ends were trimmed by 3 bases and 4 bases, with 16 bases remaining between them. The CDR3 contains 16 residues. The germline V gene has CDR1 MNHNS and CDR2 SASEGT. DNA for the CDR3: TGTGCCAGCAGTGAGGACTTCTCGATGGGAGGAAACACCATATATTTT. Amino acids: CASSEDFSMGGNTIYF.

The chain employs TRBV29-1 and TRBJ2-3, with D tentatively TRBD1 or TRBD2 (6 bases each). V lost 1 base and J 2 bases, leaving 13 bases between the germline ends. Germline-derived CDR1 and CDR2 are SQVTM and ANQGSEA. The CDR3 extends over 15 amino acids. CDR3 sequence: CSVEGGRGLTDTQYF. The DNA for the CDR3 is TGCAGCGTTGAAGGGGGCAGGGGACTCACAGATACGCAGTATTTT.

The gene calls are TRBV10-2 and TRBJ2-5; a possible D gene is TRBD2 (6 bases). The V end was cut by 3 bases, the J end by 3 bases, with 23 bases between. The CDR3 contains 18 residues. Germline values: CDR1 WSHSY, CDR2 SAAADI. CDR3 in amino acids: CASSEVLAFRRIEETQYF. Here the CDR3 DNA reads TGCGCCAGCAGTGAAGTACTAGCATTTCGTCGTATCGAAGAGACCCAGTACTTC.

The V gene is TRBV6-5, the J gene TRBJ1-3; D remains ambiguous. Trimming stripped 2 bases from V and 1 base from J, with 12 bases between. This CDR3 comprises 16 residues. Germline CDR1 and CDR2: MNHEY and SVGAGI. The CDR3 is CASSYKDSASGNTIYF. CDR3 bases: TGTGCCAGCAGTTACAAGGACTCTGCTTCTGGAAACACCATATATTTT.